This T cell receptor beta chain was profiled in a study of blood T cell repertoires in COVID-19. Unmatched junction bases numbered 8, after V lost 1 base and J lost 4 bases. Germline lookup yields CDR1 SEHNR and CDR2 FQNEAQ (reference sequence). This CDR3 has 16 amino acids. Generated by immunoSEQ multiplex PCR, the TCRdb table keeps only in-frame clones and is missing some. The table lists approximately 220,000 clones, about four fifths of them singletons. Participant-given clinical history determined each cohort assignment. This chain joins TRBV7-9 and TRBJ2-5, with 8 bases fitting TRBD2. The sequencing sample was made of PBMCs or T cells enriched from blood (not recorded which). This clonotype was sampled from a woman aged 40 to 50 who had been exposed to COVID-19. CDR3 nucleotides: TGTGCCAGCAGCTTAGGACAGAGCGGGGGCTTAGAGACCCAGTACTTC. Protein sequence: CASSLGQSGGLETQYF.